These T cell receptor beta chains were read from a single sample in a study of cytomegalovirus exposure and HLA in healthy donors. Generated by immunoSEQ multiplex PCR, the TCRdb table keeps only in-frame clones and is missing some. The sample includes just over 150,000 clones, over 65% of them seen just once. Sequencing input: PBMCs. These receptors all stem from a woman aged 40 to 50 in good health and CMV-seronegative. Both conserved end residues are part of each CDR3. Fields, in order: D gene, V gene, J gene, clone size, CDR3 protein, CDR3 DNA. A D gene is named only where the DNA matches it firmly. The size of a clone is reported for some rows only, either as once, few or many, or as a class for expanded clones.

D: TRBD1; V: TRBV27; J: TRBJ2-7; size: -; CDR3: CASSFTGQGTYEQYF; DNA: TGTGCCAGCAGTTTCACGGGACAGGGGACCTACGAGCAGTACTTC
D: TRBD1; V: TRBV2; J: TRBJ2-3; size: -; CDR3: CAGSSQGATDTQYF; DNA: TGTGCCGGATCTTCTCAGGGGGCAACAGATACGCAGTATTTT
D: TRBD1; V: TRBV6-1; J: TRBJ1-6; size: -; CDR3: CATWDRGSPLHF; DNA: TGTGCCACATGGGACAGGGGGTCACCCCTCCACTTT
D: -; V: TRBV10-3; J: TRBJ1-2; size: -; CDR3: CAISETNNYGYTF; DNA: TGTGCCATCAGTGAAACAAATAACTATGGCTACACCTTC
D: TRBD2; V: TRBV10-2; J: TRBJ2-7; size: -; CDR3: CASRETSGGAGTTTEQYF; DNA: TGCGCCAGCAGGGAGACTAGCGGGGGGGCCGGGACTACTACCGAGCAGTACTTC
D: TRBD1; V: TRBV15; J: TRBJ1-1; size: once; CDR3: CATSRAGTGNTEAFF; DNA: TGTGCCACCAGCAGAGCCGGGACAGGGAACACTGAAGCTTTCTTT
D: TRBD1; V: TRBV28; J: TRBJ1-1; size: -; CDR3: CASSLKTGWGGDTEAFF; DNA: TGTGCCAGCAGTCTCAAGACAGGGTGGGGAGGAGACACTGAAGCTTTCTTT
D: TRBD1; V: TRBV6-5; J: TRBJ1-2; size: once; CDR3: CASSHRDRNYGYTF; DNA: TGTGCCAGCAGTCACCGGGACAGGAACTATGGCTACACCTTC
D: TRBD2; V: TRBV5-1; J: TRBJ2-5; size: few; CDR3: CASSSPPSGGGLAGGRETQYF; DNA: TGCGCCAGCAGCTCACCGCCTTCAGGGGGAGGACTAGCGGGGGGCCGGGAGACCCAGTACTTC
D: TRBD1; V: TRBV20-1; J: TRBJ2-7; size: -; CDR3: CSSTGVNEQYF; DNA: TGCAGTAGTACAGGGGTCAACGAGCAGTACTTC
D: -; V: TRBV7-9; J: TRBJ2-2; size: -; CDR3: CSSSLDSGRTGELFF; DNA: TGTTCCAGCAGCTTAGATTCAGGAAGGACCGGGGAGCTGTTTTTT
D: TRBD2; V: TRBV7-6; J: TRBJ2-1; size: -; CDR3: CASSPGVAGGHSSYNEQFF; DNA: TGTGCCAGCAGCCCCGGGGTAGCGGGGGGGCACAGCTCCTACAATGAGCAGTTCTTC
D: TRBD1; V: TRBV6-1; J: TRBJ1-1; size: -; CDR3: CASSYPGGTEAFF; DNA: TGTGCCAGCAGTTATCCAGGGGGTACTGAAGCTTTCTTT
D: -; V: TRBV7-3; J: TRBJ2-1; size: -; CDR3: CASSLGSRSYNEQFF; DNA: TGTGCCAGCAGCCTCGGGAGCCGCTCCTACAATGAGCAGTTCTTC
D: TRBD2; V: TRBV4-2; J: TRBJ2-7; size: -; CDR3: CASSQVGLAGDHEQYF; DNA: TGTGCCAGCAGCCAAGTTGGCCTAGCGGGGGACCACGAGCAGTACTTC
D: -; V: TRBV4-1; J: TRBJ2-1; size: -; CDR3: CASSQRTITKLYNEQFF; DNA: TGCGCCAGCAGCCAACGGACAATTACAAAACTTTACAATGAGCAGTTCTTC
D: -; V: TRBV10-3; J: TRBJ2-7; size: -; CDR3: CAISEQGTTEYF; DNA: TGTGCCATCAGTGAGCAGGGGACCACCGAGTACTTC
D: -; V: TRBV5-8; J: TRBJ2-2; size: -; CDR3: CASSLRSWGPDTGELFF; DNA: TGTGCCAGCAGCTTGAGGTCGTGGGGGCCAGACACCGGGGAGCTGTTTTTT
D: -; V: TRBV10-1; J: TRBJ2-5; size: -; CDR3: CASSESFAGQETQYF; DNA: TGCGCCAGCAGTGAGTCGTTTGCGGGGCAAGAGACCCAGTACTTC
D: -; V: TRBV20-1; J: TRBJ2-5; size: -; CDR3: CSARMGEPQYF; DNA: TGCAGTGCTAGAATGGGAGAACCCCAGTACTTC
D: TRBD1; V: TRBV5-1; J: TRBJ1-6; size: -; CDR3: CASSRGQGRVGSYNSPLHF; DNA: TGCGCCAGCAGCCGAGGACAGGGACGAGTGGGCTCCTATAATTCACCCCTCCACTTT
D: TRBD1; V: TRBV29-1; J: TRBJ2-5; size: -; CDR3: CSGIRGLGVQETQYF; DNA: TGCAGCGGAATCAGGGGGTTGGGGGTTCAAGAGACCCAGTACTTC
D: -; V: TRBV6-5; J: TRBJ2-6; size: -; CDR3: CASTHGGTGANVLTF; DNA: TGTGCCAGCACCCACGGCGGGACTGGGGCCAACGTCCTGACTTTC
D: -; V: TRBV7-6; J: TRBJ1-3; size: few; CDR3: CASSPFARVSGNTIYF; DNA: TGTGCCAGCAGCCCATTCGCGCGAGTGTCTGGAAACACCATATATTTT
D: -; V: TRBV7-9; J: TRBJ1-1; size: -; CDR3: CASSLVPPMNTEAFF; DNA: TGTGCCAGCAGCTTAGTTCCCCCCATGAACACTGAAGCTTTCTTT
D: -; V: TRBV10-2; J: TRBJ1-2; size: -; CDR3: CASSESTMGLYGYTF; DNA: TGCGCCAGCAGTGAGTCGACTATGGGTCTTTATGGCTACACCTTC
D: -; V: TRBV5-1; J: TRBJ2-7; size: -; CDR3: CASSYGVAGGSTSRYF; DNA: -
D: TRBD1; V: TRBV15; J: TRBJ2-5; size: -; CDR3: CATSRDRGSETQYF; DNA: TGTGCCACCAGCCGGGACAGGGGCTCGGAGACCCAGTACTTC
D: TRBD1; V: TRBV7-8; J: TRBJ1-1; size: -; CDR3: CASSLAGTGNTEAFF; DNA: TGTGCCAGCAGCCTCGCCGGGACAGGGAACACTGAAGCTTTCTTT
D: -; V: TRBV19; J: TRBJ2-5; size: -; CDR3: CASSIGQQETQYF; DNA: TGTGCCAGTAGTATAGGACAGCAAGAGACCCAGTACTTC
D: TRBD1; V: TRBV29-1; J: TRBJ1-2; size: -; CDR3: CSVGWREGAYGYTF; DNA: TGCAGCGTTGGATGGCGGGAGGGGGCCTATGGCTACACCTTC
D: -; V: TRBV10-1; J: TRBJ1-1; size: -; CDR3: CASSESRNTEAFF; DNA: TGCGCCAGCAGTGAAAGTAGGAACACTGAAGCTTTCTTT
D: -; V: TRBV28; J: TRBJ1-6; size: -; CDR3: CASSLRGSYNSPLHF; DNA: TGTGCCAGCAGTCTCAGGGGCTCCTATAATTCACCCCTCCACTTT